This T cell receptor (beta chain) was documented in a study of shared clonotypes between healthy human individuals. The J segment lost 0 bases and the V segment lost 6 bases, leaving 7 bases of the junction unmatched. The CDR3 is 16 amino acids. Germline V lookup: CDR1 MNHEY, CDR2 SMNVEV (reference sequence). Sequenced by immunoSEQ multiplex PCR; TCRdb stores in-frame clones only, minus some. The sample includes some 1.5 million clones, 95% to 99% of them seen just once. Material for sequencing was naive CD4+ T cells sorted from blood. Subset reported: CD45RA+ positively selected. The chain couples TRBV27 to TRBJ2-7, with 11 bases identical to TRBD2. The receptor's source is a man aged 25 to 40 in good health. This CDR3 reads CASRGSGTSGSYEQYF. Written as DNA, the CDR3 is TGTGCCAGCAGGGGCTCCGGGACTAGCGGCTCCTACGAGCAGTACTTC.